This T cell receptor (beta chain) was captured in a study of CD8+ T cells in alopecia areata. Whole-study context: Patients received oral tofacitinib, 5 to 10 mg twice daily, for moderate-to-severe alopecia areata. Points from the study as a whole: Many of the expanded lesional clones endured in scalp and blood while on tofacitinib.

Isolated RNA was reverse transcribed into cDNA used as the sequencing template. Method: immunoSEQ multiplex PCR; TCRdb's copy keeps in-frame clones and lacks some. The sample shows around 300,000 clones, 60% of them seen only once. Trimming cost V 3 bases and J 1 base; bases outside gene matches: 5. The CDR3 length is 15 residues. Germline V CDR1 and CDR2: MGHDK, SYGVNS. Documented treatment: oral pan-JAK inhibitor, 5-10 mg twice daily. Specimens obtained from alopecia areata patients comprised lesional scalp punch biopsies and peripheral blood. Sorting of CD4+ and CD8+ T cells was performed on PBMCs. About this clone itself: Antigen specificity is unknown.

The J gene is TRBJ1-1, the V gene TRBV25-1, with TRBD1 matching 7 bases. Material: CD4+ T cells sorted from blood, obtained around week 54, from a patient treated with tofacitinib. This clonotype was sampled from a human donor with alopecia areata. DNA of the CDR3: TGTGCCAGCAGTGACCCCCGGACAGGGAACACTGAAGCTTTCTTT. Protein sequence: CASSDPRTGNTEAFF.